This is a list of T cell receptor beta chains from one sample in a study of PD-1 blockade in mismatch repair-deficient tumors. Produced via immunoSEQ multiplex PCR; TCRdb's table is partial and in-frame only. The sample includes under 150,000 clones, about 86% seen only once; the top ten take about 13%. The sequenced sample was peripheral blood, obtained 44 weeks after starting pembrolizumab. These receptors were taken from an adult with mismatch repair-deficient cancer. CDR3s leave out the opening cysteine and the closing phenylalanine or tryptophan. The listing skips clone size in some rows; elsewhere it reads once, few, many or a size class.

abundance,j_gene,v_gene,CDR3aa
.,TRBJ1-3,TRBV30,AWWGQSTGNTIY
.,TRBJ2-3,TRBV7-9,ASSLEPSTDTQY
.,TRBJ2-2,TRBV5-1,ASSLRLAVGELF
.,TRBJ2-1,TRBV5-1,ASSAGTYNEQF
.,TRBJ2-2,TRBV29-1,SAGSGELF
once,TRBJ2-7,TRBV5-1,ASSLDDNPHEQY
.,TRBJ2-1,TRBV29-1,SVELDRILDLEQF
.,TRBJ2-6,TRBV6-1,ASSPDNSGANVLT
.,TRBJ2-2,TRBV7-9,ASSSGELF
.,TRBJ1-2,TRBV9,ASQDRTSYGYT
.,TRBJ2-7,TRBV28,ASRLPGQGTYEQY
.,TRBJ2-7,TRBV5-5,ASSLNRGRYEQY
.,TRBJ1-1,TRBV21-1,ASSPKESHRVAF
.,TRBJ2-3,TRBV10-3,AISNGGTQY
.,TRBJ2-5,TRBV11-3,ASSLDPVTSGGSQETQY
.,TRBJ2-3,TRBV6-4,ASSETSGRGYSTDTQY
.,TRBJ1-1,TRBV19,ASSIVQGFVAF
.,TRBJ1-2,TRBV11-2,ASSYTPSTDYGYT
.,TRBJ1-5,TRBV11-2,ASSLGQGHNQPQH
.,TRBJ2-5,TRBV28,ASSFWREKQETQY
.,TRBJ2-3,TRBV5-1,ASSLEGFRDTQY
.,TRBJ2-7,TRBV5-1,ASSLALGEFAYEQY
.,TRBJ1-2,TRBV6-1,ASSFQTLVYGYT
.,TRBJ1-2,TRBV6-5,ASNGGGGYT
.,TRBJ2-2,TRBV5-4,ASSLTPRAELNTGELF